These 26 T cell receptor beta chains originate from one sample sequenced in a study of chemoradiotherapy in HPV16-positive cancers. Assay used: immunoSEQ multiplex PCR; TCRdb lists only in-frame clones, some missing. The profile shows nearly 35,000 clones, around 92% of them singletons. The starting material was blood, obtained from a patient who underwent chemoradiotherapy. Source of these receptors: a human donor with HPV-associated anogenital cancer.

This chain links TRBV9 with TRBJ2-3; D possibly corresponds to TRBD2 (6 bases). The CDR3 covers 16 residues. Looked up from germline, CDR1 is SGDLS and CDR2 is YYNGEE. Trimming cost V 3 bases and J 5 bases, with 19 bases left between them. This chain's CDR3 is CASSAFQGLSGDTQYF. In DNA, the CDR3 is TGTGCCAGCAGCGCTTTCCAAGGACTAAGCGGAGATACGCAGTATTTT.

The chain links TRBV4-3 to TRBJ1-2; 8 bases line up with TRBD1. This CDR3 has 18 amino acids. After removal of 1 base from V and 5 bases from J, the junction contained 15 bases not matched to a gene. Germline CDR1 reads LGHNA; CDR2 reads YSLEER. In DNA, the CDR3 is TGCGCCAGCAGCCAAGGTCTCGATTGGACAGGGCCGAGGTATGGCTACACCTTC. As protein: CASSQGLDWTGPRYGYTF.

This chain connects TRBV7-3 to TRBJ1-2; no definite D call. This CDR3 contains 16 residues. Germline CDR1 is SGHTA and CDR2 is FQGTGA. The V gene lost 1 base and the J gene lost 2 bases, with 14 bases spanning the gap. This CDR3 is CASSLNPGHINYGYTF. The CDR3 DNA reads as TGTGCCAGCAGCTTAAATCCAGGCCATATAAACTATGGCTACACCTTC.

This clone appeared a single time. V gene TRBV4-1 combines with J gene TRBJ2-7; D assignment may be TRBD1 or TRBD2 (5 bases each). This CDR3 is built from 14 residues. V was trimmed by 0 bases and J by 4 bases, leaving 10 bases between them. The germline gives CDR1 MGHRA, CDR2 YSYEKL. CDR3: CASSQDPGPYEQYF. CDR3 sequence (DNA): TGCGCCAGCAGCCAAGATCCGGGGCCGTACGAGCAGTACTTC.

The chain uses TRBV5-1 and TRBJ2-5, with D possibly matching TRBD1 (5 bases). This CDR3 is 15 amino acids long. CDR1 and CDR2 (germline): SGHRS, YFSETQ. V lost 4 bases and J 5 bases, leaving 18 bases between the germline ends. This chain's CDR3 is CASSPQGAPQETQYF. The CDR3 DNA reads TGCGCCAGCAGCCCCCAAGGGGCCCCCCAGGAGACCCAGTACTTC.

The chain combines TRBV18 with TRBJ2-7, with D possibly matching TRBD2 (6 bases). The CDR3 consists of 13 residues. With 2 bases removed from V and 5 bases from J, the gap between germline ends came to 10 bases. Germline V CDR1 and CDR2: KGHSH, LQKENI. CDR3 sequence: CASSPGGSHEQYF. CDR3 nucleotide sequence: TGTGCCAGCTCACCAGGGGGGTCCCACGAGCAGTACTTC.

Remarks on this clone: At one boundary the junction diverges from the germline segment, which might be a read error. J is TRBJ2-5 and V is TRBV5-1; 10 nucleotides agree with TRBD1. Germline V gene data show CDR1 as SGHRS and CDR2 as YFSETQ. This CDR3 has 13 residues. The CDR3 coding sequence is TGCGCCGGCAGTCCGGGACAGGGGGAGACCCAGTACTTC. It translates to CAGSPGQGETQYF.

This chain joins TRBV4-1 and TRBJ2-1; 14 nucleotides align to TRBD2. Losses at the gene ends were 3 bases for V and 8 bases for J; bases not matched to a gene: 6. Per germline, CDR1 MGHRA and CDR2 YSYEKL. This CDR3 spans 16 amino acids. As DNA, the CDR3 is TGCGCCAGCAGCCAGAGACTAGCGGGGGGGCTCTATGAGCAGTTCTTC. Its protein product is CASSQRLAGGLYEQFF.

The CDR3 region is CASSVNRGGTGELFF. For the CDR3, the DNA is TGTGCCAGCAGTGTGAATCGTGGAGGTACCGGGGAGCTGTTTTTT. The rearrangement uses TRBV2 and TRBJ2-2, with D tentatively TRBD2 (5 bases). Trimming cost V 4 bases and J 5 bases, with 14 bases left between them. There are 15 residues in the CDR3. CDR1 SNHLY and CDR2 FYNNEI come from the germline V gene.

This clone is a singleton in its sample. This rearrangement joins TRBV11-3 to TRBJ2-3; D ambiguous. Germline V gives CDR1 SGHNT, CDR2 YENEEA. The CDR3 has 14 amino acids. The germline V and J ends were trimmed by 4 bases and 1 base, with 9 bases remaining between them. The CDR3 DNA sequence: TGTGCCAGCAGCTCCGATGGGGGCACAGATACGCAGTATTTT. Its protein is CASSSDGGTDTQYF. The full variable domain, its missing parts supplied by reference TRBV11-3 and TRBJ2-3, is EAGVVQSPRYKIIEKKQPVAFWCNPISGHNTLYWYLQNLGQGPELLIRYENEEAVDDSQLPKDRFSAERLKGVDSTLKIQPAELGDSAVYLCASSSDGGTDTQYFGPGTRLTVL.

The V call is TRBV7-9, the J call TRBJ2-3; 9 bases match TRBD1. There are 13 residues in the CDR3. Germline assignment: CDR1 SEHNR and CDR2 FQNEAQ (reference sequence). The V and J ends lost 11 bases and 2 bases, in that order; junction bases with no gene match: 5. DNA of the CDR3: TGTGCCGCAGGGACAGGGAACACAGATACGCAGTATTTT. This encodes CAAGTGNTDTQYF. Full variable domain (remainder filled in from reference TRBV7-9 and TRBJ2-3): DTGVSQNPRHKITKRGQNVTFRCDPISEHNRLYWYRQTLGQGPEFLTYFQNEAQLEKSRLLSDRFSAERPKGSFSTLEIQRTEQGDSAMYLCAAGTGNTDTQYFGPGTRLTVL.

This chain joins TRBV4-1 and TRBJ1-1; D is unclear. Germline values: CDR1 MGHRA, CDR2 YSYEKL. The CDR3 has 12 amino acids. V was clipped by 0 bases and J by 10 bases, with 9 bases between them. The CDR3 reads CASSQDGEVAFF. The CDR3 DNA sequence: TGCGCCAGCAGCCAAGACGGGGAAGTAGCTTTCTTT.

This sequence joins TRBV5-1 and TRBJ1-5; no firm D call. The CDR3 consists of 14 residues. Germline V gene sequence: CDR1 SGHRS, CDR2 YFSETQ. The V end lost 8 bases, the J end lost 6 bases, and 18 bases lay between the germline ends. The DNA for the CDR3 is TGCGCCAGTAGTTTAGGGTCAGAAGGTCAGCCCCAGCATTTT. Protein sequence: CASSLGSEGQPQHF.

V is TRBV9 and J is TRBJ2-7; 10 bases agree with TRBD2. The trim removed 2 bases at V and 7 bases at J, leaving 9 bases unmatched. From germline, CDR1 is SGDLS and CDR2 YYNGEE. The CDR3 totals 15 residues. For the CDR3, the DNA is TGTGCCAGCAGCGTCGGGAGCGGGGGGGCCTTAGAGCAGTACTTC. Its translation is CASSVGSGGALEQYF.

The genes are TRBV13 and TRBJ2-5, with D possibly called TRBD1 or TRBD2 (5 bases each). This CDR3 comprises 14 residues. Germline values: CDR1 PRHDT, CDR2 FYEKMQ (reference sequence). V lost 6 bases, J lost 5 bases, and 16 bases lay in between. The CDR3 region is CASRIKGPGETQYF. The CDR3 nucleotides are TGTGCCAGCAGGATCAAGGGACCTGGGGAGACCCAGTACTTC.

The genes are TRBV5-1 and TRBJ2-7; tentative D call: TRBD1 (5 bases). Looked up from germline, CDR1 is SGHRS and CDR2 is YFSETQ. CDR3 size: 14 residues. V gave up 1 base and J gave up 5 bases, with 13 bases separating them. CDR3 region: CASSLSRGLDEQYF. The DNA of the CDR3 is TGCGCCAGCAGCTTGAGTAGGGGCTTGGACGAGCAGTACTTC. Full variable domain (remainder filled in from reference TRBV5-1 and TRBJ2-7): KAGVTQTPRYLIKTRGQQVTLSCSPISGHRSVSWYQQTPGQGLQFLFEYFSETQRNKGNFPGRFSGRQFSNSRSEMNVSTLELGDSALYLCASSLSRGLDEQYFGPGTRLTVT.

The chain combines TRBV19 with TRBJ1-5; possible D gene TRBD1, 5 bases. Looked up from germline, CDR1 is LNHDA and CDR2 is SQIVND (reference sequence). V was trimmed by 3 bases and J by 6 bases, leaving 9 bases between them. This CDR3 contains 13 residues. CDR3 protein: CASSMGHSQPQHF. The CDR3 bases are TGTGCCAGTAGTATGGGGCATAGTCAGCCCCAGCATTTT.

This clone has a single count. The J gene is TRBJ1-6, the V gene TRBV2; D possibly corresponds to TRBD1 (6 bases). The CDR3 runs 14 residues. Germline V lookup: CDR1 SNHLY, CDR2 FYNNEI. With 7 bases removed from V and 6 bases from J, the gap between germline ends came to 13 bases. The CDR3 sequence: CASTGGSSNSPLHF. CDR3 in DNA: TGTGCCAGCACCGGGGGCAGCAGTAATTCACCCCTCCACTTT. Supplemented by reference TRBV2 and TRBJ1-6, the full variable domain reads EPEVTQTPSHQVTQMGQEVILRCVPISNHLYFYWYRQILGQKVEFLVSFYNNEISEKSEIFDDQFSVERPDGSNFTLKIRSTKLEDSAMYFCASTGGSSNSPLHFGNGTRLTVT.

V is TRBV21-1 and J is TRBJ2-7; TRBD1 is the table's D call, not checked against the DNA. TRBV21-1 is reported as a pseudogene. The CDR3 spans 17 residues. CDR3 coding DNA: TGTGCCAGCAGCACACCGAAATCAGGCACAAAATGCTACGAGCAGTACTTC. This codes for CASSTPKSGTKCYEQYF.

The chain recombines TRBV6-1 with TRBJ1-5, with 10 bases fitting TRBD1. With V trimmed by 6 bases and J by 7 bases, 6 bases remained unmatched. The germline gives CDR1 MNHNS, CDR2 SASEGT. CDR3 length: 14 amino acids. The CDR3 sequence: CASRGQGSGQPQHF. The CDR3 nucleotides are TGTGCCAGCAGGGGACAGGGGTCAGGACAGCCCCAGCATTTT.

The chain couples TRBV7-2 to TRBJ2-3; 11 bases match TRBD2. The length of the CDR3 is 19 residues. CDR1 and CDR2 from the germline V gene are SGHTA and FQGNSA. Trimming cost V 4 bases and J 0 bases; bases outside gene matches: 12. The CDR3 loop is CASSSLVGGTSGSTDTQYF. In nucleotides, the CDR3 is TGTGCCAGCAGCTCCTTAGTAGGGGGGACTAGCGGAAGCACAGATACGCAGTATTTT.

The chain links TRBV7-8 to TRBJ1-5; no firm D call. V was shortened by 1 base and J by 4 bases, with 11 bases between the two germline ends. CDR1 and CDR2 from the germline V gene are SGHVS and FQNEAQ. The CDR3 sequence is 15 residues long. The CDR3 loop is CASSLGWGSNQPQHF. The CDR3 DNA reads TGTGCCAGCAGCTTAGGATGGGGTAGTAATCAGCCCCAGCATTTT.

The chain carries TRBV5-1 and TRBJ1-3; 7 bases map to TRBD1. V was pared by 4 bases and J by 4 bases, with 11 bases of the junction left unmatched. The CDR3 has 16 amino acids. Germline V gene lookup returns CDR1 SGHRS and CDR2 YFSETQ. The CDR3 protein is CASSVRQGRVGNTIYF. The CDR3 region has the DNA TGCGCCAGCAGCGTAAGACAGGGCCGCGTCGGAAACACCATATATTTT.

The chain recombines TRBV4-2 with TRBJ1-2, with D uncertain. The V gene lost 0 bases and the J gene lost 0 bases, with 8 bases spanning the gap. Looked up from germline, CDR1 is LGHNA and CDR2 is YNFKEQ. The CDR3 consists of 15 residues. The CDR3 reads CASSQETVANYGYTF. The DNA of the CDR3 is TGTGCCAGCAGCCAAGAGACGGTTGCTAACTATGGCTACACCTTC.

The count of this clone is one. V is TRBV2 and J is TRBJ2-7; D gene unclear. Per the germline V gene, CDR1 is SNHLY and CDR2 is FYNNEI. Trimming removed 7 bases at V and 1 base at J, with 8 bases between. The CDR3 runs to 12 residues. CDR3 loop: CASMGRSYEQYF. The CDR3 bases are TGTGCCAGCATGGGTAGGTCCTACGAGCAGTACTTC.

The rearrangement uses TRBV9 and TRBJ1-6; the D is unclear. This CDR3 has 14 residues. V was cut by 3 bases and J by 7 bases, with 11 bases left in between. Germline loops: CDR1 SGDLS, CDR2 YYNGEE. CDR3 sequence (DNA): TGTGCCAGCAGCGCCCCGCCCCCCAATTCACCCCTCCACTTT. Its translation is CASSAPPPNSPLHF.